The source of this T cell receptor beta chain is a study of cytomegalovirus exposure and HLA in healthy donors. Notes on the study in general: Most TCRs appeared rarely, but some public TCRs recurred in many donors. V- and J-gene trimming in TCR beta was tied to a missense DCLRE1C variant by an analysis performed later.

V was shortened by 6 bases and J by 6 bases, with 15 bases between the two germline ends. The germline gives CDR1 MGHRA, CDR2 YSYEKL. The CDR3 runs 13 residues. This clone was seen only a few times. The antigen remains undetermined. The PCR had 60 Vbeta and 13 Jbeta primers. Only in-frame clones appear in the TCRdb table, and some are missing; sequencing was by immunoSEQ multiplex PCR. Of 150,000 to 200,000 clones listed, about 79% are singletons. The TCR comes from a woman aged 45-59 years in good health and CMV-seropositive. The chain employs TRBV4-1 and TRBJ2-7; perhaps TRBD1 as D (6 bases). The sample taken for sequencing was PBMCs. CDR3 coding DNA: TGCGCCAGCAGGCCACAGGGTAAAGGCGAGCAGTACTTC. As protein: CASRPQGKGEQYF.